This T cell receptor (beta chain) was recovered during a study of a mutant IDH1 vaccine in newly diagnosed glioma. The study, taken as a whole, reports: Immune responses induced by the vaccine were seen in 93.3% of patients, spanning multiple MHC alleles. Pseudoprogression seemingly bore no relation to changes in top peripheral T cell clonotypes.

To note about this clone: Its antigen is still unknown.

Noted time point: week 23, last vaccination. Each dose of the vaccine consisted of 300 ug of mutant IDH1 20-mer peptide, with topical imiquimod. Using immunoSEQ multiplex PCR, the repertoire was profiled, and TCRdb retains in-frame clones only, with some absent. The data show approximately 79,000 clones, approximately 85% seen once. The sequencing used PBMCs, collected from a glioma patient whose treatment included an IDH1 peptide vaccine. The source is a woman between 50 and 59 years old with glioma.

CDR3 nucleotides: TGTGCCAGCAGCGTAGCTCCGGAAGGGGGTTCACCCCTCCACTTT. Translated: CASSVAPEGGSPLHF. This sequence joins TRBV9 and TRBJ1-6, with a possible D match to TRBD1 (6 bases). CDR3 length equals 15 residues. V was cut by 0 bases and J by 9 bases, with 13 bases left in between. Germline CDR1 is SGDLS and CDR2 is YYNGEE. The full variable domain, completed using reference TRBV9 and TRBJ1-6, is DSGVTQTPKHLITATGQRVTLRCSPRSGDLSVYWYQQSLDQGLQFLIQYYNGEERAKGNILERFSAQQFPDLHSELNLSSLELGDSALYFCASSVAPEGGSPLHFGNGTRLTVT.